These T cell receptor beta chains were read from a single sample in a study of shared clonotypes between healthy human individuals. Clones were sequenced by immunoSEQ multiplex PCR, and TCRdb holds only the in-frame ones, with some missing. This sample has approximately 600,000 clones, with approximately 95% found just once. The specimen was naive CD8+ T cells sorted from blood. These receptors all stem from a woman aged 25 to 39 in good health. The CDR3 runs from the conserved cysteine through the conserved F or W. D genes are given only for firm matches.

TRBJ1-1 | TRBV5-4 | TRBD1 | CASSLSPGGNTEAFF | TGTGCCAGCAGCTTATCCCCAGGGGGTAACACTGAAGCTTTCTTT
TRBJ2-7 | TRBV2 | TRBD1 | CASRDSSYEQYF | TGTGCCAGTCGGGACAGTTCCTACGAGCAGTACTTC
TRBJ2-1 | TRBV19 | NA | CASSIGWEYEQFF | TGTGCCAGTAGTATAGGGTGGGAATACGAGCAGTTCTTC
TRBJ1-5 | TRBV4-1 | NA | CASSRILNQPQHF | TGCGCCAGCAGCAGGATCCTCAATCAGCCCCAGCATTTT
TRBJ2-2 | TRBV19 | TRBD1 | CASSNTGALGNTGELFF | TGTGCCAGTAGCAATACAGGGGCTTTGGGAAACACCGGGGAGCTGTTTTTT
TRBJ2-3 | TRBV21-1 | NA | CASSPSRRDGSRLTHTQYF | TGTGCCAGCAGCCCCTCAAGGAGGGACGGATCTCGGCTAACACATACGCAGTATTTT
TRBJ2-5 | TRBV30 | NA | CAWRAGETQYF | TGTGCCTGGAGGGCTGGGGAGACCCAGTACTTC
TRBJ2-3 | TRBV4-1 | NA | CASSPGLSVRRTDTQYF | TGCGCCAGCAGCCCTGGTTTGTCAGTCCGACGCACAGATACGCAGTATTTT
TRBJ2-7 | TRBV2 | NA | CASSTDSRPYEQYF | TGTGCCAGCAGCACCGACAGCCGTCCCTACGAGCAGTACTTC
TRBJ2-7 | TRBV7-8 | NA | CASSFDDLSSYEQYF | TGTGCCAGCAGTTTCGATGATCTCAGCTCCTACGAGCAGTACTTC
TRBJ2-3 | TRBV6-5 | TRBD2 | CASSYVTSADTQYF | TGTGCCAGCAGTTACGTTACTAGCGCGGATACGCAGTATTTT
TRBJ2-1 | TRBV7-2 | NA | CAPGKVTEHKVPYNEQFF | TGTGCCCCTGGAAAGGTCACAGAACACAAAGTGCCCTACAATGAGCAGTTCTTC
TRBJ2-7 | TRBV5-1 | TRBD2 | CASSVSGMTYEQYF | TGCGCCAGCAGCGTAAGCGGGATGACCTACGAGCAGTACTTC
TRBJ2-1 | TRBV7-9 | NA | CASSLDGYNEQFF | TGTGCCAGCAGCTTAGATGGCTACAATGAGCAGTTCTTC
TRBJ2-1 | TRBV7-9 | TRBD2 | CASSSSGREYNEQFF | TGTGCCAGCAGCTCGAGCGGGAGGGAGTACAATGAGCAGTTCTTC
TRBJ2-1 | TRBV13 | TRBD2 | CASSLVDSGSWNEQFF | TGTGCCAGCAGCTTAGTGGACAGCGGGAGCTGGAATGAGCAGTTCTTC